Given below is one T cell receptor (beta chain) in context. The target antigen is unknown. The treatment was: 15 to 20 received Ad26.COV2.S at low or high dose, single or two shots; about 5 received placebo; per-sample allocation not given. Day 63 after the first injection of vaccine or placebo was the sampling time. The donor was a Boston adult aged 18-55 years. The data stem from a study of Ad26.COV2.S vaccination and SARS-CoV-2 variants. About the study: Administration of Ad26.COV2.S was intramuscular, either once or twice 56 days apart.

Germline CDR1 is KGHSH and CDR2 is LQKENI. V was clipped by 3 bases and J by 0 bases, with 11 bases between them. The CDR3 runs 15 residues. Study-wide results and limits: Breadth, reportedly substantial, characterized the spike-specific CD8+ and CD4+ T cell responses after vaccination. Similar non-spike TCR breadth was seen in vaccine and placebo recipients.

Here immunoSEQ multiplex PCR was the method, and the copy in TCRdb shows in-frame clones only, minus some. The repertoire has about 280,000 clones, more than 70% of them found once; the top ten carry over 2.5%. The sequences come from peripheral blood, collected in a trial of Ad26.COV2.S vaccine versus placebo. This receptor was taken from a person aged 18-60 years who received the Ad26.COV2.S COVID-19 vaccine or a placebo. J is TRBJ1-1 and V is TRBV18, with TRBD1 as a possible D gene (5 bases). The CDR3 DNA sequence: TGTGCCAGCTCACCCGAGCGGGGACTGAACACTGAAGCTTTCTTT. Translation gives CASSPERGLNTEAFF.